This T cell receptor (beta chain) came from a study of blood T cells in healthy people across ages. Overall study findings and caveats: Possibly, changes in expanded clonotypes were confounded because donor CMV status was unknown.

Together with a sample-barcoded 5' primer, a J-beta primer mix was included in a second PCR lasting about 6 to 12 cycles. Researchers report that a template-switch adaptor with 12 random nucleotides tagged each cDNA molecule. Each CDR3 protein is one row after TCRdb ran MiXCR on the 5' RACE reads. This table holds around 400,000 distinct CDR3 sequences, over 45% found once. The junction had 6 bases not matched to a gene; V was cut back by 3 bases and J by 4 bases. There are 13 residues in the CDR3. Germline V gene lookup returns CDR1 DFQATT and CDR2 SNEGSKA (reference sequence). This clonotype was recorded many times. Its antigen remains unknown. Peripheral blood was drawn, around 9.3 milliliters per donor.

What was sequenced was blood. The sequence was collected from a man aged 55-75 years in good health. The chain employs TRBV20-1 and TRBJ2-7, with 7 bases matching TRBD2. CDR3 residues: CSASRTGGYEQYF. CDR3 bases: TGCAGTGCTAGTAGAACGGGGGGTTACGAGCAGTACTTC.